This record covers a single T cell receptor (beta chain). Genomic DNA constituted the template upon which TCR beta VDJ and CDR3 profiling was performed. TCRdb analysed the reads with MiXCR anew, one entry per CDR3 protein. Of roughly 220,000 distinct CDR3 sequences listed, about 62% are singletons. Patients chosen for sequencing had CD8+CD57+ cells that had expanded, as shown by flow cytometry. The data are from a study of CD8+CD57+ T cells in acquired aplastic anemia. Study in general: DNA from sorted CD4+ and CD8+ cells averaged about 3.2 ug.

The V end lost 1 base, the J end lost 9 bases, and 10 bases lay between the germline ends. This CDR3 spans 14 amino acids. Germline-derived CDR1 and CDR2 are SEHNR and FQNEAQ (reference sequence). The chain combines TRBV7-9 with TRBJ1-6, with D tentatively TRBD1 (5 bases). The sequenced sample was sorted CD4+, CD8+, or CD8+CD57+ T cells (not recorded which) from PBMCs. This receptor was taken from a human donor with aplastic anemia. CDR3: CASSLVSQGSPLHF. DNA of the CDR3: TGTGCCAGCAGCTTAGTATCTCAGGGTTCACCCCTCCACTTT.